The 23 T cell receptor beta chains reported below all come from one sample, sequenced in a study of blood T cell repertoires in COVID-19. Method: immunoSEQ multiplex PCR; TCRdb's copy keeps in-frame clones and lacks some. The sample shows fewer than 200,000 clones, 75% to 95% of them seen only once. Sequencing input: peripheral blood. The receptors were gathered from a man aged 50 to 60 with acute or convalescent COVID-19.

The chain couples TRBV25-1 to TRBJ2-3, with D perhaps TRBD2 (6 bases). The CDR3 sequence is 11 residues long. The V gene's germline CDR1 is MGHDK and CDR2 SYGVNS. Trimming left V 3 bases short and J 11 bases short, with 9 bases between. The DNA for the CDR3 is TGTGCCAGCAGTGATCGGAGGGGGCAGTATTTT. Translated: CASSDRRGQYF.

The chain has TRBV28 and TRBJ2-6; D unclear. Trimming removed 6 bases from V and 4 bases from J, with 7 bases in between. The CDR3 loop spans 13 amino acids. The V gene's germline CDR1 is MDHEN and CDR2 SYDVKM. The CDR3 sequence is CASRKAGANVLTF. In DNA, the CDR3 is TGTGCCAGCAGAAAAGCGGGGGCCAACGTCCTGACTTTC.

The J gene is TRBJ1-4, the V gene TRBV29-1; D is possibly TRBD1 (6 bases). The CDR3 spans 12 residues. Germline V gene data show CDR1 as SQVTM and CDR2 as ANQGSEA. Between the trimmed V and J ends, which lost 7 bases and 4 bases, there was a span of 10 bases. The CDR3 DNA follows: TGCAGCGGGGGGCAGGGTAATGAAAAACTGTTTTTT. As protein: CSGGQGNEKLFF.

The gene calls are TRBV7-6 and TRBJ2-1; weak D call: TRBD2 (6 bases). Germline loops: CDR1 SGHVS, CDR2 FNYEAQ. V lost 5 bases and J lost 16, with 21 bases in between. This CDR3 is 13 amino acids long. CDR3 loop: CASSPRLDPTLFF. CDR3 DNA sequence: TGTGCCAGCAGCCCCCGACTAGACCCGACGCTCTTCTTC.

The CDR3: CASSFGSGLSTDTQYF. The CDR3 coding sequence is TGTGCCAGCAGCTTCGGTAGCGGACTTAGCACAGATACGCAGTATTTT. The chain employs TRBV7-2 and TRBJ2-3; maybe TRBD2 (6 bases). From germline, CDR1 is SGHTA and CDR2 FQGNSA. This CDR3 has 16 amino acids. V was pared by 3 bases and J by 0 bases, with 13 bases between.

This chain connects TRBV6-2 or TRBV6-3 to TRBJ2-1; D unresolved. The length of the CDR3 is 15 residues. Germline V gene sequence: CDR1 MNHEY, CDR2 SVGEGT. V shed 7 bases and J shed 1 base, with 14 bases lying between them. CDR3 residues: CASTPSLPSYNEQFF. In nucleotides, the CDR3 is TGTGCCAGCACCCCGTCCCTTCCTTCCTACAATGAGCAGTTCTTC.

The genes are TRBV6-2 or TRBV6-3 and TRBJ1-5; TRBD1 might be the D (6 bases). CDR1 MNHEY and CDR2 SVGEGT come from the germline V gene. This CDR3 comprises 14 residues. V lost 5 bases and J 5 bases, leaving 13 bases between the germline ends. CDR3: CASSRDRRDQPQHF. CDR3 DNA: TGTGCCAGCAGTCGAGACAGGCGCGATCAGCCCCAGCATTTT.

The rearrangement joins TRBV7-2 to TRBJ2-1, with TRBD2 matching over 8 bases. The CDR3 loop spans 12 amino acids. Germline values: CDR1 SGHTA, CDR2 FQGNSA. Losses at the gene ends were 6 bases for V and 12 bases for J; bases not matched to a gene: 7. The CDR3 nucleotides are TGTGCCAGCAGTCACCGACGGGGGGGGCAGTTCTTC. Translated, it gives CASSHRRGGQFF. The variable domain in full, completed from reference TRBV7-2 and TRBJ2-1, reads GAGVSQSPSNKVTEKGKDVELRCDPISGHTALYWYRQSLGQGLEFLIYFQGNSAPDKSGLPSDRFSAERTGGSVSTLTIQRTQQEDSAVYLCASSHRRGGQFFGPGTRLTVL.

The chain couples TRBV3-1 (or the pseudogene TRBV3-2) to TRBJ1-1; tentatively, D is TRBD1 (6 bases). Germline V gene sequence: CDR1 LGHDT, CDR2 YNNKEL (reference sequence). The CDR3 is made up of 15 amino acids. Trimming took off 5 bases at V and 1 base at J, with 14 bases between the two ends. The CDR3 nucleotides read TGTGCCAGCAGCTTAGGGACATACACGAACACTGAAGCTTTCTTT. Translation: CASSLGTYTNTEAFF.

V is TRBV10-3 and J is TRBJ2-3; 10 nucleotides agree with TRBD2. V was pared by 2 bases and J by 1 base, with 3 bases of the junction left unmatched. The CDR3 sequence is 16 residues long. The germline gives CDR1 ENHRY, CDR2 SYGVKD. As DNA, the CDR3 is TGTGCCATCAGTGAGGGAGCGGGAGGGGGCACAGATACGCAGTATTTT. Its translation: CAISEGAGGGTDTQYF.

This sequence joins TRBV6-5 and TRBJ1-2, with TRBD1 matching over 8 bases. Per germline, CDR1 MNHEY and CDR2 SVGAGI. V was pared by 6 bases and J by 8 bases, with 5 bases of the junction left unmatched. There are 12 residues in the CDR3. The CDR3 nucleotides read TGTGCCAGCAGCGGACAGGGTCTGGGCTACACCTTC. It yields the protein CASSGQGLGYTF.

The chain links TRBV18 to TRBJ1-6; D might be TRBD1 (5 bases). CDR3 length: 16 amino acids. V was cut by 3 bases and J by 5 bases, with 14 bases left in between. In germline, CDR1 is KGHSH, CDR2 LQKENI. In nucleotides, the CDR3 is TGTGCCAGCTCACCGGGCAGGGTGGAGAATAATTCACCCCTCCACTTT. Protein product: CASSPGRVENNSPLHF. Drawing the rest from reference TRBV18 and TRBJ1-6, the complete variable domain is NAGVMQNPRHLVRRRGQEARLRCSPMKGHSHVYWYRQLPEEGLKFMVYLQKENIIDESGMPKERFSAEFPKEGPSILRIQQVVRGDSAAYFCASSPGRVENNSPLHFGNGTRLTVT.

This clone was counted once. The chain carries TRBV29-1 and TRBJ2-1; 9 bases are a match to TRBD2. There are 16 residues in the CDR3. V shed 7 bases and J 0 bases; nucleotides not matched to a gene: 10. Germline V CDR1 and CDR2: SQVTM, ANQGSEA. In DNA form, the CDR3 reads TGCAGCGCAACCGGACTAGCGTCACGCTCCTACAATGAGCAGTTCTTC. It translates to CSATGLASRSYNEQFF.

This clone has just one count. The CDR3 coding sequence is TGTGCCAGCAGCTTATTTGTGGGGCCTCAGCCCCAGCATTTT. This gives the protein CASSLFVGPQPQHF. The chain links TRBV7-8 to TRBJ1-5; D perhaps matches TRBD1 (5 bases). Trimming removed 2 bases from V and 6 bases from J, with 11 bases in between. The CDR3 is made up of 14 amino acids. Germline V gene lookup returns CDR1 SGHVS and CDR2 FQNEAQ.

The chain couples TRBV6-6 to TRBJ2-7; TRBD1 aligns across 7 bases. After removal of 0 bases from V and 4 bases from J, the junction contained 9 bases not matched to a gene. Germline assignment: CDR1 MNHNY and CDR2 SVGAGI (reference sequence). The CDR3 spans 16 residues. CDR3 amino acids: CASSYSNSAGGYEQYV. DNA of the CDR3: TGTGCCAGCAGTTACTCGAACTCGGCAGGGGGATACGAGCAGTACGTC.

The rearrangement uses TRBV7-2 and TRBJ2-1, with 7 nucleotides matching TRBD1. The ends lost 1 base at V and 7 bases at J; junction bases unmatched: 1. This CDR3 is 13 amino acids long. Germline CDR1 is SGHTA and CDR2 is FQGNSA. CDR3: CASSLDRGNEQFF. The CDR3 coding sequence is TGTGCCAGCAGCTTAGACAGGGGTAATGAGCAGTTCTTC.

The chain recombines TRBV10-1 with TRBJ2-5, with 7 bases that match TRBD1. Germline CDR1 is WNHNN and CDR2 is SYGVQD (reference sequence). This CDR3 has 13 amino acids. Losses at the gene ends were 3 bases for V and 5 bases for J; bases not matched to a gene: 3. The CDR3 here is CASSDQGVETQYF. The CDR3 DNA follows: TGCGCCAGCAGTGACCAGGGGGTGGAGACCCAGTACTTC.

This clone was observed a handful of times. V and J are TRBV5-6 and TRBJ2-6, with 7 bases that match TRBD1. V lost 2 bases, J lost 2 bases, and 4 bases stayed unmatched. Looked up from germline, CDR1 is SGHDT and CDR2 is YYEEEE. The CDR3 has 16 amino acids. Here the CDR3 reads CASSFTGVAGANVLTF. As DNA, the CDR3 is TGTGCCAGCAGCTTCACAGGGGTGGCTGGGGCCAACGTCCTGACTTTC. Full variable domain (remainder filled in from reference TRBV5-6 and TRBJ2-6): DAGVTQSPTHLIKTRGQQVTLRCSPKSGHDTVSWYQQALGQGPQFIFQYYEEEERQRGNFPDRFSGHQFPNYSSELNVNALLLGDSALYLCASSFTGVAGANVLTFGAGSRLTVL.

This clone was detected a few times. The chain has TRBV27 and TRBJ1-5; TRBD1 might be the D (6 bases). The CDR3 is made up of 12 amino acids. From germline, CDR1 is MNHEY and CDR2 SMNVEV (reference sequence). Trimming removed 7 bases at V and 7 bases at J, with 11 bases between. In nucleotides, the CDR3 is TGTGCCAGCACCAAAGGGGGACAGCCCCAGCATTTT. Its translation: CASTKGGQPQHF.

The chain combines TRBV7-2 with TRBJ1-3; no definite D call. V was cut by 3 bases and J by 3 bases, with 9 bases left in between. The CDR3 totals 14 residues. Germline V gene lookup returns CDR1 SGHTA and CDR2 FQGNSA. CDR3 region: CASSFYTDGNTIYF. The CDR3 DNA is TGTGCCAGCAGCTTTTATACAGATGGAAACACCATATATTTT.

The chain employs TRBV5-4 and TRBJ1-4; tentative D call: TRBD1 (6 bases). V lost 0 bases and J 2 bases, leaving 14 bases between the germline ends. The germline V gene has CDR1 SGHNT and CDR2 YYREEE (reference sequence). The CDR3 consists of 17 residues. The CDR3 here is CASSLGPPGATNEKLFF. The CDR3 nucleotides are TGTGCCAGCAGCTTGGGACCCCCAGGGGCTACTAATGAAAAACTGTTTTTT.

The CDR3: CASSPPGGPGNTIYF. The DNA of the CDR3 is TGTGCCAGCTCACCACCCGGCGGGCCAGGAAACACCATATATTTT. V is TRBV18 and J is TRBJ1-3; D is uncertain. The germline gives CDR1 KGHSH, CDR2 LQKENI. V was pared by 0 bases and J by 4 bases, with 10 bases between. CDR3 length equals 15 residues.

The chain recombines TRBV7-9 with TRBJ2-1; D gene unclear. The ends were cut back, 0 bases at V and 7 bases at J, with 4 bases in the middle. CDR1 SEHNR and CDR2 FQNEAQ come from the germline V gene (reference sequence). The CDR3 extends over 12 amino acids. The CDR3: CASSLAVNEQFF. CDR3 nucleotides: TGTGCCAGCAGCTTAGCCGTAAATGAGCAGTTCTTC.